A single sample is the source of the 18 T cell receptor beta chains below, sequenced in a study of cytotoxic CD8 clonotypes in ibrutinib-treated CLL. Assay: immunoSEQ multiplex PCR; the TCRdb copy retains only in-frame clones and omits some. The sample records some 310,000 clones, about 77% being singletons. This material consisted of PBMCs, taken before ibrutinib treatment. Source of these receptors: a human donor with chronic lymphocytic leukemia.

This chain links TRBV7-9 with TRBJ2-7; a weak D match, TRBD2 (5 bases). Germline CDR1 is SEHNR and CDR2 is FQNEAQ (reference sequence). The CDR3 consists of 15 residues. V lost 5 bases and J lost 0, with 14 bases in between. The CDR3 region is CASSHISGSSYEQYF. The CDR3 DNA reads as TGTGCCAGCAGCCACATTAGTGGGAGCTCCTACGAGCAGTACTTC.

This sequence joins TRBV19 and TRBJ2-2; D not certain. The germline V and J ends were trimmed by 4 bases and 7 bases, with 1 base remaining between them. The CDR3 extends over 10 amino acids. Germline V lookup: CDR1 LNHDA, CDR2 SQIVND (reference sequence). DNA for the CDR3: TGTGCCAGTAGTAGCGGGGAGCTGTTTTTT. Translated, it gives CASSSGELFF.

The CDR3 coding sequence is TGTGCCAGCAGTTACTCATGGGGTGCCGAGCAGTACTTC. It encodes CASSYSWGAEQYF. The gene calls are TRBV6-5 and TRBJ2-7, with D uncertain. The V gene's germline CDR1 is MNHEY and CDR2 SVGAGI. This CDR3 is 13 amino acids long. The ends were cut back, 0 bases at V and 6 bases at J, with 9 bases in the middle.

CDR3 region: CAISGGTVYGYTF. For the CDR3, the DNA is TGTGCCATCAGTGGTGGGACAGTCTATGGCTACACCTTC. The chain recombines TRBV10-3 with TRBJ1-2; 7 bases agree with TRBD1. The CDR3 spans 13 residues. V was pared by 4 bases and J by 4 bases, with 3 bases of the junction left unmatched. Per germline, CDR1 ENHRY and CDR2 SYGVKD.

This clone was recorded once. The genes are TRBV5-1 and TRBJ2-7; 8 nucleotides line up with TRBD1. This CDR3 has 14 amino acids. Germline V CDR1 and CDR2: SGHRS, YFSETQ. V was pared by 0 bases and J by 6 bases, with 5 bases of the junction left unmatched. The CDR3 nucleotides are TGCGCCAGCAGCTTGGGGGTCAGGGGGCCCGAGCAGTACTTC. This encodes CASSLGVRGPEQYF.

This clone was counted only a few times. The chain couples TRBV18 to TRBJ1-1, with D maybe TRBD1 (6 bases). With 5 bases removed from V and 1 base from J, the gap between germline ends came to 11 bases. CDR1 is KGHSH, CDR2 LQKENI, per germline. This CDR3 has 14 residues. CDR3 protein: CASSSTGRNTEAFF. CDR3 nucleotides: TGTGCCAGCTCATCTACAGGGAGGAACACTGAAGCTTTCTTT. Combining the CDR3 with reference TRBV18 and TRBJ1-1 gives the whole variable domain NAGVMQNPRHLVRRRGQEARLRCSPMKGHSHVYWYRQLPEEGLKFMVYLQKENIIDESGMPKERFSAEFPKEGPSILRIQQVVRGDSAAYFCASSSTGRNTEAFFGQGTRLTVV.

A remark on this clone: The CDR3 carries no conserved terminal phenylalanine or tryptophan, so it likely arises from a read error. The limits of the CDR3 on the DNA are not certain, so only TCRdb's listed CDR3 is given. The rearrangement joins TRBV5-6 to TRBJ1-1; the D segment call TRBD1 is taken from the table without a DNA check. CDR1 is SGHDT and CDR2 is YYEEEE in the germline V gene. The CDR3 comprises 13 residues, both ends counted. CDR3 sequence reads: CASSLDQGGPPLT.

V usage is TRBV19 and J usage is TRBJ2-1; D is tentatively TRBD1 or TRBD2 (7 bases each). Germline loops: CDR1 LNHDA, CDR2 SQIVND (reference sequence). The CDR3 has 19 residues. V was cut by 6 bases and J by 0 bases, with 24 bases left in between. CDR3 nucleotide sequence: TGTGCCAGTAGCATCCGTAAGGGGGCGGGAGCGTACTCCTACAATGAGCAGTTCTTC. Its protein is CASSIRKGAGAYSYNEQFF.

The chain recombines TRBV7-2 with TRBJ2-7, with D possibly TRBD1 on 5 matching bases. Trimming cost V 4 bases and J 3 bases, with 19 bases left between them. The CDR3 loop spans 16 amino acids. Per germline, CDR1 SGHTA and CDR2 FQGNSA. The CDR3: CASSYLWGGGNYEQYF. DNA for the CDR3: TGTGCCAGCAGCTACTTGTGGGGCGGTGGGAACTACGAGCAGTACTTC.

V is TRBV4-2 and J is TRBJ2-1, with a weak D call TRBD1 (5 bases). Trimming left V 0 bases short and J 4 bases short, with 13 bases between. Germline V gene data show CDR1 as LGHNA and CDR2 as YNFKEQ. The CDR3 has 16 amino acids. The CDR3 sequence is CASSQEGVGRYNEQFF. The CDR3 nucleotides read TGTGCCAGCAGCCAAGAAGGGGTAGGCCGATACAATGAGCAGTTCTTC.

This clone occurred a few times. This sequence joins TRBV19 and TRBJ1-1; a weak D match, TRBD1 (6 bases). CDR1 is LNHDA and CDR2 is SQIVND in the germline V gene (reference sequence). CDR3 size: 12 residues. V was shortened by 3 bases and J by 7 bases, with 9 bases between the two germline ends. The CDR3 loop is CASSIRQVEAFF. In nucleotides, the CDR3 is TGTGCCAGTAGTATCCGACAGGTTGAAGCTTTCTTT.

The chain uses TRBV30 and TRBJ2-6; D is ambiguous. V was trimmed by 5 bases and J by 0 bases, leaving 17 bases between them. The CDR3 extends over 17 amino acids. Germline lookup yields CDR1 GTSNPN and CDR2 SVGIG (reference sequence). The CDR3 region has the DNA TGTGCCTGGTCCCCAAGGGTCAGCGTCTCTGGGGCCAACGTCCTGACTTTC. Translating gives CAWSPRVSVSGANVLTF.

The chain is built from TRBV27 and TRBJ2-7; D not certain. The CDR3 runs to 15 residues. Trimming stripped 6 bases from V and 3 bases from J, with 18 bases between. Per germline, CDR1 MNHEY and CDR2 SMNVEV (reference sequence). The CDR3 bases are TGTGCCAGCAGGGGCTGGAGCCTGGGATACTACGAGCAGTACTTC. Translation gives CASRGWSLGYYEQYF.

This sequence joins TRBV19 and TRBJ2-5; a weak D match, TRBD1 (5 bases). V was pared by 4 bases and J by 1 base, with 10 bases between. CDR3 length: 14 residues. Germline V lookup: CDR1 LNHDA, CDR2 SQIVND (reference sequence). The CDR3 DNA sequence: TGTGCCAGTAGTACACGACAGACCCAAGAGACCCAGTACTTC. Translated: CASSTRQTQETQYF.

This chain links TRBV7-2 with TRBJ2-5, with TRBD2 identical over 13 bases. The CDR3 covers 16 residues. The germline CDR1 and CDR2 sequences are SGHTA and FQGNSA. V gave up 1 base and J gave up 2 bases; unmatched junction bases: 1. The CDR3 spells CASSLEGLAGQETQYF. The CDR3, as DNA: TGTGCCAGCAGCTTAGAGGGACTAGCGGGACAAGAGACCCAGTACTTC.

V gene TRBV20-1 combines with J gene TRBJ2-7, with D unclear. The CDR3 is 11 residues long. The V gene's germline CDR1 is DFQATT and CDR2 SNEGSKA (reference sequence). V lost 5 bases and J lost 9, with 14 bases in between. CDR3 region: CSASIHLGQYF. The CDR3 bases are TGCAGTGCTTCGATTCATTTGGGGCAGTACTTC.

This rearrangement joins TRBV11-2 to TRBJ2-5; no clear D gene. The CDR3 totals 14 residues. The germline CDR1 and CDR2 sequences are SGHAT and FQNNGV. V lost 3 bases to trimming and J lost 3 bases, with 11 bases between them. The CDR3 sequence: CASSFGSGEETQYF. The CDR3 region has the DNA TGTGCCAGCAGCTTTGGGTCCGGCGAAGAGACCCAGTACTTC.

V and J are TRBV5-4 and TRBJ2-1; D is uncertain. The length of the CDR3 is 14 residues. V was shortened by 4 bases and J by 3 bases, with 11 bases between the two germline ends. Germline V CDR1 and CDR2: SGHNT, YYREEE (reference sequence). The CDR3: CASSPATFYNEQFF. CDR3 sequence (DNA): TGTGCCAGCAGCCCGGCGACGTTCTACAATGAGCAGTTCTTC.